This passage covers 14 T cell receptor beta chains from one sample sequenced in a study of cytomegalovirus exposure and HLA in healthy donors. A multiplex PCR was run with 60 Vbeta primers and 13 Jbeta primers. Clones were sequenced by immunoSEQ multiplex PCR, and TCRdb holds only the in-frame ones, with some missing. The sample contains 130,000 to 150,000 clones, around 83% of which appear only once. The material sequenced was PBMCs. These receptors were obtained from a man aged 35 to 55 in good health and CMV-seropositive.

The chain combines TRBV7-8 with TRBJ2-1, with D tentatively TRBD2 (6 bases). The germline CDR1 and CDR2 sequences are SGHVS and FQNEAQ. Trimming left V 5 bases short and J 3 bases short, with 17 bases between. The CDR3 has 16 residues. CDR3 DNA sequence: TGTGCCAGCAGCGCAAGAATTATGGGGGGCTACAATGAGCAGTTCTTC. This gives the protein CASSARIMGGYNEQFF. The variable domain in full, completed from reference TRBV7-8 and TRBJ2-1, reads GAGVSQSPRYKVAKRGQDVALRCDPISGHVSLFWYQQALGQGPEFLTYFQNEAQLDKSGLPSDRFFAERPEGSVSTLKIQRTQQEDSAVYLCASSARIMGGYNEQFFGPGTRLTVL.

The rearrangement links TRBV30 to TRBJ1-5; TRBD1 might be the D (5 bases). Trimming pared 4 bases from V and 0 bases from J, leaving 19 bases between. The CDR3 covers 17 residues. The germline gives CDR1 GTSNPN, CDR2 SVGIG (reference sequence). CDR3 region: CAWTGGGMPYSNQPQHF. The CDR3 coding sequence is TGTGCCTGGACCGGGGGGGGGATGCCTTATAGCAATCAGCCCCAGCATTTT.

In DNA, the CDR3 is TGTGCCAGCAGCTTATTTCGGGGAACCAACTATGGCTACACCTTC. Residues: CASSLFRGTNYGYTF. The J gene is TRBJ1-2, the V gene TRBV7-8; D gene uncertain. The germline V gene has CDR1 SGHVS and CDR2 FQNEAQ. Trimming cost V 2 bases and J 2 bases, with 12 bases left between them. CDR3 length: 15 amino acids.

J is TRBJ1-2 and V is TRBV11-2; D gene unclear. Trimming pared 0 bases from V and 10 bases from J, leaving 9 bases between. CDR1 is SGHAT and CDR2 is FQNNGV in the germline V gene. The CDR3 extends over 12 amino acids. The CDR3 is CASSLEPSDYTF. The CDR3 DNA sequence: TGTGCCAGCAGCTTAGAGCCGAGTGACTACACCTTC. The full variable domain, in which reference TRBV11-2 and TRBJ1-2 provide the parts outside the CDR3, is EAGVAQSPRYKIIEKRQSVAFWCNPISGHATLYWYQQILGQGPKLLIQFQNNGVVDDSQLPKDRFSAERLKGVDSTLKIQPAKLEDSAVYLCASSLEPSDYTFGSGTRLTVV.

This chain uses TRBV18 with TRBJ2-7; D remains ambiguous. Per the germline V gene, CDR1 is KGHSH and CDR2 is LQKENI. The CDR3 has 14 amino acids. With 5 bases removed from V and 2 bases from J, the gap between germline ends came to 13 bases. The CDR3 region has the DNA TGTGCCAGCTCAACCTTTGACACAACCTACGAGCAGTACTTC. It specifies CASSTFDTTYEQYF.

This chain joins TRBV2 and TRBJ1-2; 8 bases map to TRBD1. Germline lookup yields CDR1 SNHLY and CDR2 FYNNEI. CDR3 length: 13 amino acids. Losses at the gene ends were 4 bases for V and 3 bases for J; bases not matched to a gene: 1. CDR3 coding DNA: TGTGCCAGCAGTGCGGACAGGGACTATGGCTACACCTTC. It specifies CASSADRDYGYTF.

This chain connects TRBV6-1 to TRBJ2-1; 13 bases fit TRBD2. This CDR3 is built from 15 residues. With V trimmed by 7 bases and J by 8 bases, 8 bases remained unmatched. The germline V gene encodes CDR1 MNHNS and CDR2 SASEGT. The DNA for the CDR3 is TGTGCCAGCACCCAACTAGCGGGAGGGCCGGATGAGCAGTTCTTC. It specifies CASTQLAGGPDEQFF.

J is TRBJ2-7 and V is TRBV27; D gene unclear. There are 15 residues in the CDR3. V gave up 6 bases and J gave up 2 bases, with 17 bases separating them. From germline, CDR1 is MNHEY and CDR2 SMNVEV (reference sequence). The CDR3 DNA follows: TGTGCCAGCAGCACAACGGCTACAGATACCTACGAGCAGTACTTC. It translates to CASSTTATDTYEQYF.

This sequence joins TRBV4-3 and TRBJ2-2, with TRBD2 matching over 8 bases. Germline CDR1 is LGHNA and CDR2 is YSLEER. V was pared by 3 bases and J by 0 bases, with 6 bases of the junction left unmatched. The CDR3 length is 17 residues. The CDR3 is CASSHGAGGTNTGELFF. The CDR3 bases are TGCGCCAGCAGCCACGGTGCGGGGGGCACGAACACCGGGGAGCTGTTTTTT.

This clone was seen only once. The chain uses TRBV5-1 and TRBJ1-2, with D uncertain. V lost 2 bases and J 0 bases, leaving 8 bases between the germline ends. This CDR3 contains 14 residues. CDR1 is SGHRS and CDR2 is YFSETQ in the germline V gene. CDR3 nucleotides: TGCGCCAGCAGCTTCGACGGAGCTAACTATGGCTACACCTTC. Translating gives CASSFDGANYGYTF.

The chain joins TRBV5-1 to TRBJ1-1; D may be TRBD1 (6 bases). Germline CDR1 is SGHRS and CDR2 is YFSETQ. The CDR3 has 14 amino acids. Trimming removed 4 bases from V and 2 bases from J, with 12 bases in between. The CDR3 bases are TGCGCCAGCAGCACCCACAGGGAAAACACTGAAGCTTTCTTT. Its translation is CASSTHRENTEAFF.

V usage is TRBV2 and J usage is TRBJ1-2, with 7 nucleotides matching TRBD1. The CDR3 length is 15 residues. The V gene's germline CDR1 is SNHLY and CDR2 FYNNEI. The V and J ends lost 4 bases and 0 bases, in that order; junction bases with no gene match: 5. The CDR3 spells CASSAWDSANYGYTF. CDR3 coding DNA: TGTGCCAGCAGTGCGTGGGACAGTGCTAACTATGGCTACACCTTC.

The V call is TRBV2, the J call TRBJ2-5; the D gene is possibly TRBD2 (6 bases). The CDR3 runs 15 residues. V dropped 6 bases and J dropped 5 bases, with 19 bases sitting between them. The germline V gene encodes CDR1 SNHLY and CDR2 FYNNEI. The CDR3 loop reads CASRRTGEVRETQYF. CDR3 DNA sequence: TGTGCCAGCAGGCGGACGGGAGAGGTACGGGAGACCCAGTACTTC. The full variable domain, its missing parts supplied by reference TRBV2 and TRBJ2-5, is EPEVTQTPSHQVTQMGQEVILRCVPISNHLYFYWYRQILGQKVEFLVSFYNNEISEKSEIFDDQFSVERPDGSNFTLKIRSTKLEDSAMYFCASRRTGEVRETQYFGPGTRLLVL.

This chain uses TRBV19 with TRBJ2-7; the D is unclear. V dropped 3 bases and J dropped 2 bases, with 8 bases sitting between them. This CDR3 comprises 13 residues. Germline V lookup: CDR1 LNHDA, CDR2 SQIVND (reference sequence). The CDR3: CASSIGRPYEQYF. In DNA form, the CDR3 reads TGTGCCAGTAGTATTGGCAGGCCCTACGAGCAGTACTTC. The full variable domain, completed using reference TRBV19 and TRBJ2-7, is DGGITQSPKYLFRKEGQNVTLSCEQNLNHDAMYWYRQDPGQGLRLIYYSQIVNDFQKGDIAEGYSVSREKKESFPLTVTSAQKNPTAFYLCASSIGRPYEQYFGPGTRLTVT.